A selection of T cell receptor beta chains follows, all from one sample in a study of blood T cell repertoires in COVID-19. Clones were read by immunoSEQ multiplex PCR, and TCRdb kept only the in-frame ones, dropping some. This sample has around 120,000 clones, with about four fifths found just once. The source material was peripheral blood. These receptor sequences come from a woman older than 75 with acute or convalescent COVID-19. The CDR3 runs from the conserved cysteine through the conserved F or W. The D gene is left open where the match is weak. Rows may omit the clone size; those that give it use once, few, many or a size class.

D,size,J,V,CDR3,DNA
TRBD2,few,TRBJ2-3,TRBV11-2,CASSLSGLAGTDTQYF,TGTGCCAGCAGCTTAAGTGGACTAGCGGGAACAGATACGCAGTATTTT
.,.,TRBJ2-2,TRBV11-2,CASRRGNTGELFF,TGTGCCAGCAGGCGGGGGAACACCGGGGAGCTGTTTTTT
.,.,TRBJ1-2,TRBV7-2,CASSYSGGINGYTF,TGTGCCAGCAGCTACAGCGGGGGAATTAATGGCTACACCTTC
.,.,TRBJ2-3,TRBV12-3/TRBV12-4,CASSLGAADTQYF,TGTGCCAGCAGTTTAGGAGCGGCAGATACGCAGTATTTT
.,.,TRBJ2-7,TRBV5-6,CASSFGSAYEQYF,TGTGCCAGCAGCTTCGGGTCGGCCTACGAGCAGTACTTC
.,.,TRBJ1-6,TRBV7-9,CASSRLGGRRANSPLHF,TGTGCCAGCAGCCGCTTAGGGGGTCGCAGGGCAAATTCACCCCTCCACTTT
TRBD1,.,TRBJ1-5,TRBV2,CASRGTESNQPQHF,TGTGCCAGCAGGGGGACAGAAAGCAATCAGCCCCAGCATTTT
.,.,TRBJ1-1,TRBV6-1,CASSEHGNTEAFF,TGTGCCAGCAGTGAACACGGGAACACTGAAGCTTTCTTT
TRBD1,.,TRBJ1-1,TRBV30,CAWIGDRANTEAFF,TGTGCCTGGATCGGGGACAGGGCGAACACTGAAGCTTTCTTT
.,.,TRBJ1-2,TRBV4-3,CASSQGLGEDGYTF,TGCGCCAGCAGCCAAGGGCTCGGGGAAGATGGCTACACCTTC
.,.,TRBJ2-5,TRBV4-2,CASSRQVQETQYF,TGTGCCAGCAGCCGACAGGTGCAAGAGACCCAGTACTTC
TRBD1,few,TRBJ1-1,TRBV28,CASGIRGLEAFF,TGTGCCAGCGGGATCAGGGGGCTAGAAGCTTTCTTT
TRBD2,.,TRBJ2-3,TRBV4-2,CASSPGIAGSDTQYF,TGTGCCAGCAGTCCCGGGATAGCGGGATCAGATACGCAGTATTTT
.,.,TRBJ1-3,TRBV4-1,CASSQVIGNTIYF,TGCGCCAGCAGCCAAGTCATTGGAAACACCATATATTTT
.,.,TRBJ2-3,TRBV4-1,CASSPAGLAGTDTQYF,TGCGCCAGCAGCCCCGCCGGGCTAGCCGGCACAGATACGCAGTATTTT
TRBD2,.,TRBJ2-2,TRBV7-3,CASSLMGEGLKTGELFF,TGTGCCAGCAGCTTAATGGGGGAGGGCCTTAAAACCGGGGAGCTGTTTTTT
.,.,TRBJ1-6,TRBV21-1,CASSKSRGLRVNSPLHF,TGTGCCAGCAGCAAATCGCGGGGGCTTCGCGTTAATTCACCCCTCCACTTT
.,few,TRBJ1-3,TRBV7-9,CASSPRVSSGNTIYF,TGTGCCAGCAGCCCCCGGGTCAGCTCTGGAAACACCATATATTTT
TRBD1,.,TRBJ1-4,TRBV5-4,CASSPKTGDNEKLFF,TGTGCCAGCAGCCCCAAGACAGGGGATAATGAAAAACTGTTTTTT
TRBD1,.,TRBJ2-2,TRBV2,CASSTGTGGGTGELFF,TGTGCCAGCAGCACCGGGACAGGGGGCGGCACCGGGGAGCTGTTTTTT
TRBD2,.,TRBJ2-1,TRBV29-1,CSVQGLAGYNEQFF,TGCAGCGTTCAGGGACTAGCGGGGTACAATGAGCAGTTCTTC
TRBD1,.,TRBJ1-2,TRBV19,CASSPGQAGYGYTF,TGTGCCAGTAGCCCGGGACAGGCAGGCTATGGCTACACCTTC
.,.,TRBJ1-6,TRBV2,CASTDNYNSPLHF,TGTGCCAGCACAGACAACTATAATTCACCCCTCCACTTT
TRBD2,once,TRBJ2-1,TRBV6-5,CASSYGTSVFF,TGTGCCAGCAGTTATGGGACTAGCGTGTTCTTC
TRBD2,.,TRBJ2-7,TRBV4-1,CASSQITGTSGKGEQYF,TGCGCCAGCAGCCAGATAACCGGGACTAGCGGGAAAGGCGAGCAGTACTTC
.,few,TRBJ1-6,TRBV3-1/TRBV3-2,CASSQRSIDSPLHF,TGTGCCAGCAGCCAGCGGTCAATAGATTCACCCCTCCACTTT
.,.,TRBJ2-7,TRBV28,CASSLDGHVTYEQYF,TGTGCCAGCAGTTTAGATGGACACGTAACCTACGAGCAGTACTTC
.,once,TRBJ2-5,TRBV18,CASSPSFSQETQYF,TGTGCCAGCTCACCATCATTCAGCCAAGAGACCCAGTACTTC
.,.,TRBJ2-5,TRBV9,CASSVGNLVETQYF,TGTGCCAGCAGCGTAGGGAACCTAGTAGAGACCCAGTACTTC
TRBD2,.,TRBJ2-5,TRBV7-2,CASSLIGGRARETQYF,TGTGCCAGCAGCTTAATAGGCGGGAGGGCCCGAGAGACCCAGTACTTC
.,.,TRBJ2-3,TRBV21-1,CASSKAAGTSGSGTDTQYF,TGTGCCAGCAGCAAAGCGGCCGGGACTAGCGGGAGTGGCACAGATACGCAGTATTTT
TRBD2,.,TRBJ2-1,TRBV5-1,CASSPITSGLGEQFF,TGCGCCAGCTCTCCGATCACTAGCGGCCTCGGCGAGCAGTTCTTC
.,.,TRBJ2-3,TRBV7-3,CASSSLGRGTDTQYF,TGTGCCAGCAGCTCCCTTGGCAGGGGTACAGATACGCAGTATTTT
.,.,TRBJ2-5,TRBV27,CASKAAYQETQYF,TGTGCCAGCAAGGCGGCATACCAAGAGACCCAGTACTTC
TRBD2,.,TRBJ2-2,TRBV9,CASSPRAGGYTGELFF,TGTGCCAGCAGCCCTCGTGCGGGGGGTTACACCGGGGAGCTGTTTTTT
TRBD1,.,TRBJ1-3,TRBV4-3,CASSPRTGGNTIYF,TGCGCCAGCAGCCCTAGGACAGGGGGAAACACCATATATTTT
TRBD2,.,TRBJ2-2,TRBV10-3,CASQRERTGELFF,TGTGCCTCCCAGCGGGAGAGAACCGGGGAGCTGTTTTTT
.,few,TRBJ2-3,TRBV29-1,CSVEEVQGFSTDTQYF,TGCAGCGTTGAAGAGGTACAGGGCTTCAGCACAGATACGCAGTATTTT
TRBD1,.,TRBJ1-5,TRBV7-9,CASSGGDSSQPQHF,TGTGCCAGCAGCGGAGGGGACAGTAGTCAGCCCCAGCATTTT
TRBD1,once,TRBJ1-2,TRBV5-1,CASSVGQLYGYTF,TGCGCCAGCAGCGTGGGACAGCTCTATGGCTACACCTTC
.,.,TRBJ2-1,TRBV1,CTSSQDSGTGILYEQFF,TGCACCAGCAGCCAAGATTCCGGGACTGGGATATTATATGAGCAGTTCTTC
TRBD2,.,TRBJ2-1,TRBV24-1,CATKSGLDLNEQFF,TGTGCCACTAAATCGGGACTAGATTTAAATGAGCAGTTCTTC
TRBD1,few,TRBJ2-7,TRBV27,CASSVRTGGYEQYF,TGTGCCAGCAGTGTCCGGACAGGCGGCTACGAGCAGTACTTC
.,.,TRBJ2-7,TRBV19,CASSPRDLSFYEQYF,TGTGCCAGTAGTCCCCGGGACTTAAGCTTCTACGAGCAGTACTTC
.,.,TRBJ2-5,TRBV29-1,CSAGVVAQETQYF,TGCAGCGCCGGCGTGGTGGCCCAGGAGACCCAGTACTTC